This section outlines one TCR beta chain sequence together with its context. This clone turned up a few times. There is no known antigen for this receptor. No base quality values were provided; no much bigger clone lies one nucleotide off. The data stem from a study of PD-L1 blockade in urothelial cancer (dated 2017 in TCRdb). Notes on the research overall: Therapy was started in the mid-2010s for all patients, and atezolizumab 1,200 mg was administered intravenously every 3 weeks. About 90% of the 29 patients were males with bladder-origin urothelial cancer, and about 65% of the roughly 29 reported a prior smoking history. An ECOG performance status of 0 or 1 was recorded for the patients, and 0 to 3 prior chemotherapy regimens had been received by the patients. Blood samples were analyzed 3 weeks after the start of treatment (second dose) and 6 weeks after the start of treatment. A median of approximately 140,000 T cells and roughly 80,000 unique TCRs was obtained from blood samples, and a median clonality of approximately 0.08 was observed. An exploratory multi-omic analysis was conducted of the somatic, immune and clinical correlates of response to PD-L1 blockade with atezolizumab in urothelial cancer. Pretreatment tumor samples, along with matched peripheral blood collected serially before and after atezolizumab treatment, underwent TCR sequencing. Durable clinical benefit meant progression-free survival longer than 6 months, and TCR features were also tested against progression-free and overall survival. Whole exome sequencing and RNA sequencing of pretreatment tumors were performed alongside TCR sequencing in the same patients. Durable clinical benefit was achieved by nine patients but not by the remaining 20. Approximately 29 patients had pretreatment blood TCR-seq, some 25 had at least one posttreatment blood collection, and some 25 had tumor TCR-seq.

CDR1 and CDR2 were assigned from the germline V gene as MGHRA and YSYEKL. From the cysteine through the phenylalanine, the CDR3 covers 15 amino acids. Only the CDR3 part of the read is kept: 45 bases, read in frame from the first base. The V end gives up 6 bases and the J end 0 bases, leaving 7 bases in the junction not matched to a gene. Each PCR received spiked-in synthetic TCR analog templates so that absolute template abundance could be estimated from read counts. Using the immunoSEQ assay, TCRbeta CDR3 regions were amplified from genomic DNA with bias-controlled V and J gene primers. Sequencing of rearranged TCRbeta segments was performed at approximately 20X coverage. The authors processed their data as follows. Sequencing errors were corrected by clustering, and CDR3s were annotated against IMGT so that V, D and J genes could be assigned. Downstream analyses used only productive TCRbeta rearrangements and left out out-of-frame or stop-codon sequences. Clonality was calculated as one minus the Shannon entropy normalized by the log of the number of unique productive sequences. Fisher's exact test with Benjamini-Hochberg correction, at a threshold of adjusted p below 0.01, was used to find clones that differed between time points or between blood and tumor. TCRdb retrieved this table from immuneACCESS and kept in-frame rearrangements only. Not all clones are present; in checked studies, unresolved V genes account for under half, and no reason is known for the remainder. V, J and clone size derive from that table, while D and trimming were established from the DNA sequence. The sample has more than 90,000 clones on record, more than 75% of them singletons. The ten largest make up 1.5% to 2.5% of the sample.

The time point tag for this specimen amounts to: pretreatment peripheral blood. The cohort included about 30 patients with locally advanced or metastatic urothelial carcinoma who were treated at Memorial Sloan Kettering on a trial protocol. Peripheral blood mononuclear cells were collected pretreatment and during treatment, with between 1 and 8 total time points obtained per patient. The Qiagen DNeasy Blood extraction kit was used to purify genomic DNA from total PBMCs and tumor samples. PBMCs were collected pretreatment and during treatment and were isolated and stored as previously described. The full study reports these points: Improved progression-free and overall survival was associated with having pretreatment peripheral blood TCR clonality below the median. Patients with durable benefit showed greater expansion of tumor-associated TCR clones in peripheral blood 3 weeks after starting treatment (n ≈ 20, p = 0.022). Because the sample size was small (n of about 30) and many exploratory analyses were performed, the results are intended to be hypothesis-generating.

The sequenced sample was PBMCs, obtained around atezolizumab (anti-PD-L1) treatment. The sequence is built from TRBV4-1 and TRBJ2-7, with TRBD1 identical over 8 junction bases. This clonotype originated in a man aged 55-75 years with urothelial cancer. The nucleotide sequence is given as TGCGCCAGCAGTTCCGGGACAGGAGACTCCTACGAGCAGTACTTC. This sequence encodes CASSSGTGDSYEQYF.